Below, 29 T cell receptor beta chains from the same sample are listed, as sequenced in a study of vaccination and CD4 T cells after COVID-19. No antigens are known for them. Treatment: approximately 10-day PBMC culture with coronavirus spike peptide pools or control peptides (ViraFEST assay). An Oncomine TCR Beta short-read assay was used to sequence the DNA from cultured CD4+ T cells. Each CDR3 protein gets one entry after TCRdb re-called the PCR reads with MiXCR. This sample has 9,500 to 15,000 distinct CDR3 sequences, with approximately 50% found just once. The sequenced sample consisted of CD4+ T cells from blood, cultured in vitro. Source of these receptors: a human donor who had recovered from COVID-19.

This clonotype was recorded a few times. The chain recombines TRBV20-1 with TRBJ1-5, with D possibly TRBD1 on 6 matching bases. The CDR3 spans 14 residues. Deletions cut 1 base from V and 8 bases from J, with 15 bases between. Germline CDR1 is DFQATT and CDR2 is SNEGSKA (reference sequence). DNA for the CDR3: TGCAGTGCTAGAGGAACAGGGCGGAGAGAGCCCCAGCATTTT. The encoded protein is CSARGTGRREPQHF.

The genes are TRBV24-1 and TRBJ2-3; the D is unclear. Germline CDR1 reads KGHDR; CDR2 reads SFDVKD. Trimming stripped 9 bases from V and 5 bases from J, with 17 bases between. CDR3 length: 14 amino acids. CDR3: CATLPGTLRDTQYF. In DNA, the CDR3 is TGTGCCACCCTCCCGGGCACCCTGAGAGATACGCAGTATTTT.

CDR3 DNA sequence: TGTGCCAGCAGATTCAAGCGGGAGGGATACAATGAGCAGTTCTTC. Translating gives CASRFKREGYNEQFF. V is TRBV5-4 and J is TRBJ2-1; 10 bases are a match to TRBD2. V dropped 5 bases and J dropped 4; count of bases not matched to a gene: 6. The CDR3 runs to 15 residues. Germline V gives CDR1 SGHNT, CDR2 YYREEE (reference sequence).

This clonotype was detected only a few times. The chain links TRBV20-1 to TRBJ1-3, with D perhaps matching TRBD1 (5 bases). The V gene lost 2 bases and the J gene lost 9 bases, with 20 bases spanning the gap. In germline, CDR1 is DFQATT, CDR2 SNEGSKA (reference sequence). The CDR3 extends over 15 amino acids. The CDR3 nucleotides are TGCAGTGCTAGAATAACCCTGGGACCGCTACGCACCATATATTTT. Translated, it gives CSARITLGPLRTIYF.

For the CDR3, the DNA is TGCGCCAGCAGCTGGGAGCGGGAGGGAAGCACAGATACGCAGTATTTT. The encoded protein is CASSWEREGSTDTQYF. The gene calls are TRBV5-1 and TRBJ2-3, with 10 nucleotides matching TRBD2. There are 16 residues in the CDR3. The V gene's germline CDR1 is SGHRS and CDR2 YFSETQ. V was clipped by 3 bases and J by 0 bases; unmatched bases: 4.

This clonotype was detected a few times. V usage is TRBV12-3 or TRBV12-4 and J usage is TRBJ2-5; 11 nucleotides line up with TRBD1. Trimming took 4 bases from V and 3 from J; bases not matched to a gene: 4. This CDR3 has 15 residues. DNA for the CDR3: TGTGCCAGCAGTTCAAGGACAGGGGGCGAAGAGACCCAGTACTTC. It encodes CASSSRTGGEETQYF.

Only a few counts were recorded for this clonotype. CDR3: CSALGGGLTGELFF. CDR3 DNA: TGCAGTGCTTTGGGGGGAGGCCTCACCGGGGAGCTGTTTTTT. The chain links TRBV20-1 to TRBJ2-2; D possibly corresponds to TRBD2 (6 bases). Germline V gives CDR1 DFQATT, CDR2 SNEGSKA (reference sequence). Trimming took off 5 bases at V and 4 bases at J, with 14 bases between the two ends. The CDR3 has 14 residues.

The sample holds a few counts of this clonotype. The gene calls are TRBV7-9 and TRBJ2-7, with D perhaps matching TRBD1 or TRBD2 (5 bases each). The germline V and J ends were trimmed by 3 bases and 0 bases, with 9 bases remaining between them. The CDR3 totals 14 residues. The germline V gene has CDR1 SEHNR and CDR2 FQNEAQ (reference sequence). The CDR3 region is CASSFPGGSYEQYF. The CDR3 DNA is TGTGCCAGCAGCTTTCCTGGGGGCTCCTACGAGCAGTACTTC.

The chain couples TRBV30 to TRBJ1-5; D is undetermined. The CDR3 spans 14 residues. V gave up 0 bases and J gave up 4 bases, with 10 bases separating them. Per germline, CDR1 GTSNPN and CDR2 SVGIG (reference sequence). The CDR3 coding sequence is TGTGCCTGGAGTGTAGATATAGGAAATCAGCCCCAGCATTTT. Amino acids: CAWSVDIGNQPQHF.

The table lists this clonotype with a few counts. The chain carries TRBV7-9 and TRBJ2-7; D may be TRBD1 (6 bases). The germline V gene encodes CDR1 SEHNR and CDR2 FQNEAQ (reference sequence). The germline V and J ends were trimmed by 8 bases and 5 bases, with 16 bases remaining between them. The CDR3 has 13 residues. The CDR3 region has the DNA TGTGCCAGCTCCGGCCAGGGGCGAGACGAGCAGTACTTC. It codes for CASSGQGRDEQYF.

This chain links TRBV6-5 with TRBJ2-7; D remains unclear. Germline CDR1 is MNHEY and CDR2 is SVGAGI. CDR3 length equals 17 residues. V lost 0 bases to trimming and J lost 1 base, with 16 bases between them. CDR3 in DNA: TGTGCCAGCAGTTACTCGGACGGCGCGGTGGGGTCCTACGAGCAGTACTTC. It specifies CASSYSDGAVGSYEQYF.

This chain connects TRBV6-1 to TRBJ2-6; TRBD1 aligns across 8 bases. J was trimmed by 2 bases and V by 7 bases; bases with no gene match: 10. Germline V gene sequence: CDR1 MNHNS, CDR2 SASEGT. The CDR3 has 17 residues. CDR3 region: CASKSQGAAAGANVLTF. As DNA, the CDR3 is TGTGCCAGCAAGTCCCAGGGGGCAGCAGCTGGGGCCAACGTCCTGACTTTC.

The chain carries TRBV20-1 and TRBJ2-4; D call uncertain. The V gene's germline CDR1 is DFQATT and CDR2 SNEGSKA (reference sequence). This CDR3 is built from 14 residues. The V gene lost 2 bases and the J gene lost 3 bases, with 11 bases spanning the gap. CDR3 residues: CSARSSEGKNIQYF. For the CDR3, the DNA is TGCAGTGCTAGATCCAGCGAAGGCAAAAACATTCAGTACTTC.

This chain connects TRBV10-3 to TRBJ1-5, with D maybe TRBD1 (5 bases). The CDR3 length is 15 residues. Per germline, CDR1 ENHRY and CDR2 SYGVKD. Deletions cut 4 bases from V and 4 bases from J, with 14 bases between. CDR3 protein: CAISGVRDRNQPQHF. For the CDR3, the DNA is TGTGCCATCAGTGGGGTCAGGGATAGGAATCAGCCCCAGCATTTT.

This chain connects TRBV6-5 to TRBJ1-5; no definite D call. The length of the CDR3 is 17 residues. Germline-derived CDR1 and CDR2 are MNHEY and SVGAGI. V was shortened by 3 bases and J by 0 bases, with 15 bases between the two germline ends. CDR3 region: CASSYKPAPNSNQPQHF. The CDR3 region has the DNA TGTGCCAGCAGTTATAAACCCGCCCCCAATAGCAATCAGCCCCAGCATTTT.

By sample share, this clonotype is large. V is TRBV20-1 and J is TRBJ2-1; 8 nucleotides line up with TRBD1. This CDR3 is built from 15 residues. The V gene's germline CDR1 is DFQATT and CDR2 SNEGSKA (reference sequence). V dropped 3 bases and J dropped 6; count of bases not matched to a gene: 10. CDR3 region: CSARMTGDVGNEQFF. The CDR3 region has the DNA TGCAGTGCTAGGATGACAGGGGATGTTGGCAATGAGCAGTTCTTC.

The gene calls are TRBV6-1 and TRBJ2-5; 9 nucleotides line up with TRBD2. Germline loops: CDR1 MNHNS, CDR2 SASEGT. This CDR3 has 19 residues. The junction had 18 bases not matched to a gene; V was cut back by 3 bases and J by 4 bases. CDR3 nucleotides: TGTGCCAGCAGTGACTCCATTCCCTTTGGCGGGAGGGCCAGAGAGACCCAGTACTTC. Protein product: CASSDSIPFGGRARETQYF.

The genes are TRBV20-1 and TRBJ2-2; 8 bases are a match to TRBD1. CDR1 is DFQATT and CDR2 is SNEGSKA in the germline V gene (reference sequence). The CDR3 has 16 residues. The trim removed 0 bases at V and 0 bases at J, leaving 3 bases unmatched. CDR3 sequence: CSARDPGGANTGELFF. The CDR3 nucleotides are TGCAGTGCTAGAGACCCAGGGGGCGCGAACACCGGGGAGCTGTTTTTT.

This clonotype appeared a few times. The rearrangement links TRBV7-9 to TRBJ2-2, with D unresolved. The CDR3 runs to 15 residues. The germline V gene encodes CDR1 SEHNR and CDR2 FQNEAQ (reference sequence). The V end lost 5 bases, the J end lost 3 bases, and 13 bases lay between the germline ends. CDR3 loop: CASSTGDPYTGELFF. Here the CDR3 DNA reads TGTGCCAGCAGCACCGGTGACCCCTACACCGGGGAGCTGTTTTTT.

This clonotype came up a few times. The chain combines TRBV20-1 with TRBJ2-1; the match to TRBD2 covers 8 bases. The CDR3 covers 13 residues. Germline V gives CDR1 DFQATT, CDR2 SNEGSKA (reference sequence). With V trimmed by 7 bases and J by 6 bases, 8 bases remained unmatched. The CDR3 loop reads CSVWSGSVNEQFF. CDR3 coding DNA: TGCAGTGTTTGGAGCGGGAGCGTCAATGAGCAGTTCTTC.

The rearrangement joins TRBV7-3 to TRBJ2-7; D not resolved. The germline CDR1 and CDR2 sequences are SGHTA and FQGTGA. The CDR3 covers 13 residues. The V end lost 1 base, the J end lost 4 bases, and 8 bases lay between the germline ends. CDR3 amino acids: CASSLRMVYEQYF. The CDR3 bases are TGTGCCAGCAGCTTAAGGATGGTATACGAGCAGTACTTC.

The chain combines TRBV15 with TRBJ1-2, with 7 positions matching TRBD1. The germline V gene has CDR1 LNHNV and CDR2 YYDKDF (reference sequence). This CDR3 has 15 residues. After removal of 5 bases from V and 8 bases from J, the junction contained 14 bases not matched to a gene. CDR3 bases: TGTGCCACCAGCGGAATTAACAGGGGAACAGGGGGCTACACCTTC. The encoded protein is CATSGINRGTGGYTF.

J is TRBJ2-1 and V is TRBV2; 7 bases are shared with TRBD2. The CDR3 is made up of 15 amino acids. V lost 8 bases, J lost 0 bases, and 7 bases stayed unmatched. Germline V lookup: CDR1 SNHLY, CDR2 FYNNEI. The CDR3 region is CASADGGSSYNEQFF. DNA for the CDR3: TGTGCCAGCGCGGACGGCGGGAGCTCCTACAATGAGCAGTTCTTC.

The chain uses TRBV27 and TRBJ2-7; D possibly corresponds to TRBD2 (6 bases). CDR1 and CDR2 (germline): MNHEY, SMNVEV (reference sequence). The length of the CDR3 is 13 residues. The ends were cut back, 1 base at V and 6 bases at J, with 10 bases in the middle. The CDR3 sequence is CASSLLGGGEQYF. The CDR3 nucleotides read TGTGCCAGCAGTTTATTGGGGGGTGGCGAGCAGTACTTC.

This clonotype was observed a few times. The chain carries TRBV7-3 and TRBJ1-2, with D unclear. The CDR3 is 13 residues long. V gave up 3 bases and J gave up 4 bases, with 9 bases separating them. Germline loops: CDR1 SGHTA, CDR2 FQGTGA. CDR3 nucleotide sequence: TGTGCCAGCAGCTTCGAGGACGGCTATGGCTACACCTTC. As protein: CASSFEDGYGYTF.

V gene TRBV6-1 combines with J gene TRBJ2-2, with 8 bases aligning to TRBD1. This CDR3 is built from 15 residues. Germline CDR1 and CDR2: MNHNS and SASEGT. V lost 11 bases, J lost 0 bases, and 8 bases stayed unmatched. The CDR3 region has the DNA TGTGCCGCTCAACCGGGACAGGCGAACACCGGGGAGCTGTTTTTT. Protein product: CAAQPGQANTGELFF.

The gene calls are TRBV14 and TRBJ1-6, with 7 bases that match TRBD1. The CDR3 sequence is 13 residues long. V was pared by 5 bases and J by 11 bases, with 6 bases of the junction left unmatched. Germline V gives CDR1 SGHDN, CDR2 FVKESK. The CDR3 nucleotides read TGTGCCAGCAGCATTGCAGGGGGAACACCCCTCCACTTT. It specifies CASSIAGGTPLHF. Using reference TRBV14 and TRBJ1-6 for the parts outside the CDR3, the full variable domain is EAGVTQFPSHSVIEKGQTVTLRCDPISGHDNLYWYRRVMGKEIKFLLHFVKESKQDESGMPNNRFLAERTGGTYSTLKVQPAELEDSGVYFCASSIAGGTPLHFGNGTRLTVT.

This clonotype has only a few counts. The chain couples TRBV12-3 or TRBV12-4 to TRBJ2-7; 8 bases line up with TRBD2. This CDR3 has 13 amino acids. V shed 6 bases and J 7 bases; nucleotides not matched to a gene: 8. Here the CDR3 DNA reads TGTGCCAGCAGGCGCATCTCGGGGGGGGAGCAGTACTTC. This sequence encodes CASRRISGGEQYF.

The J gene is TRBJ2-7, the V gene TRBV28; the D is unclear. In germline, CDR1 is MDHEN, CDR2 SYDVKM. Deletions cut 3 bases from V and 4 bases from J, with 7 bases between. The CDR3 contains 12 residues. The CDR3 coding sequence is TGTGCCAGCAGTTTCATTCTTTACGAGCAGTACTTC. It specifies CASSFILYEQYF.